Each of the 18 T cell receptor beta chains below was sequenced from the same sample in a study of T cell repertoires in cytomegalovirus infection. MiXCR was run by TCRdb on the reads, yielding one entry per CDR3 protein. The sample lists 100,000 to 150,000 distinct CDR3 sequences, 7% to 9.5% occurring once. Material for sequencing was PBMCs. These receptors all stem from a human donor in good health (CMV status not recorded). Some clones in this sample may be carry-over from other donors' samples.

This clonotype was counted ten times or more. The chain carries TRBV7-2 and TRBJ1-3; D unresolved. The CDR3 is 16 amino acids. Germline V CDR1 and CDR2: SGHTA, FQGNSA. V lost 6 bases and J 3 bases, leaving 18 bases between the germline ends. CDR3 coding DNA: TGTGCCAGCAGTCCGGACGCTGTGTCTGGTGGAAACACCATATATTTT. Translated: CASSPDAVSGGNTIYF.

This clonotype was picked up many times. The CDR3 bases are TGTGCCAGCAGCTTAACCGGACTTGCAGATACGCAGTATTTT. This codes for CASSLTGLADTQYF. V usage is TRBV7-3 and J usage is TRBJ2-3; a possible D gene is TRBD2 (5 bases). V lost 0 bases, J lost 4 bases, and 8 bases lay in between. The V gene's germline CDR1 is SGHTA and CDR2 FQGTGA. The CDR3 spans 14 residues.

This clonotype was picked up many times. The V and J genes are TRBV27 and TRBJ2-7; D not certain. The germline CDR1 and CDR2 sequences are MNHEY and SMNVEV (reference sequence). The ends were cut back, 4 bases at V and 6 bases at J, with 7 bases in the middle. The CDR3 is 11 residues long. This CDR3 reads CASSSLGEQYF. CDR3 sequence (DNA): TGTGCCAGCAGTTCCCTAGGCGAGCAGTACTTC.

This clonotype was seen at least ten times. The chain is built from TRBV6-6 and TRBJ2-1; D may correspond to TRBD1 or TRBD2 (5 bases each). This CDR3 has 16 amino acids. Trimming took off 0 bases at V and 7 bases at J, with 16 bases between the two ends. Germline lookup yields CDR1 MNHNY and CDR2 SVGAGI (reference sequence). The CDR3 here is CASSYSSGRGVNEQFF. For the CDR3, the DNA is TGTGCCAGCAGTTACTCGAGTGGCAGAGGGGTAAATGAGCAGTTCTTC.

This clonotype showed up many times. The junction and the germline gene differ at one end; a read error may be behind it. The chain links TRBV7-2 to TRBJ2-5, with D possibly TRBD1 on 6 matching bases. CDR3 length: 14 amino acids. Germline loops: CDR1 SGHTA, CDR2 FQGNSA. CDR3 DNA: TGTGCCAGCAGCTTAAGAGGGATCCAGGGGCGACCCTCCTTC. It specifies CASSLRGIQGRPSF.

This clonotype was counted ten times or more. This rearrangement joins TRBV29-1 to TRBJ2-7; TRBD2 is a possible D gene (6 bases). This CDR3 has 11 residues. V lost 5 bases and J 2 bases, leaving 7 bases between the germline ends. Per germline, CDR1 SQVTM and CDR2 ANQGSEA. CDR3 amino acids: CSVWRAYEQYF. The CDR3 DNA is TGCAGCGTTTGGAGGGCCTACGAGCAGTACTTC.

This clonotype has ten or more counts. J is TRBJ1-2 and V is TRBV7-2; D is unresolved. The V gene lost 3 bases and the J gene lost 4 bases, with 6 bases spanning the gap. This CDR3 contains 12 residues. Germline CDR1 reads SGHTA; CDR2 reads FQGNSA. The DNA of the CDR3 is TGTGCCAGCAGCTTTGAATTCTATGGCTACACCTTC. Encoded protein: CASSFEFYGYTF.

This clonotype was found many times. The rearrangement links TRBV5-1 to TRBJ1-5, with D unclear. The ends were cut back, 0 bases at V and 3 bases at J, with 7 bases in the middle. This CDR3 is 14 amino acids long. The germline V gene has CDR1 SGHRS and CDR2 YFSETQ. The DNA of the CDR3 is TGCGCCAGCAGCTTGGATGGCGCCAATCAGCCCCAGCATTTT. This translates into CASSLDGANQPQHF.

The CDR3 loop reads CSVQGTGAYNEQFF. CDR3 sequence (DNA): TGCAGTGTCCAGGGGACTGGGGCCTACAATGAGCAGTTCTTC. The chain has TRBV20-1 and TRBJ2-1; D is tentatively TRBD1 or TRBD2 (6 bases each). The CDR3 length is 14 residues. Germline loops: CDR1 DFQATT, CDR2 SNEGSKA (reference sequence). With 7 bases removed from V and 2 bases from J, the gap between germline ends came to 15 bases.

This clonotype was picked up a small number of times. The V and J genes are TRBV4-1 and TRBJ2-3, with 9 bases fitting TRBD2. V shed 1 base, J shed 3 bases, and the junction held 5 bases outside the gene matches. This CDR3 contains 16 residues. The germline V gene encodes CDR1 MGHRA and CDR2 YSYEKL. The CDR3 sequence: CASSQAASGETDTQYF. Written as DNA, the CDR3 is TGCGCCAGCAGCCAAGCCGCTAGCGGGGAAACAGATACGCAGTATTTT.

This clonotype has a count of ten or more. The V and J genes are TRBV5-4 and TRBJ2-4; tentatively, D is TRBD2 (6 bases). This CDR3 region has 15 residues. Germline CDR1 and CDR2: SGHNT and YYREEE (reference sequence). Trimming left V 4 bases short and J 5 bases short, with 16 bases between. DNA of the CDR3: TGTGCCAGCAGCCCGGGGGACGGAGGGGAAAACATTCAGTACTTC. It translates to CASSPGDGGENIQYF.

The chain has TRBV29-1 and TRBJ2-1, with TRBD2 identical over 12 bases. J lost 12 bases, V lost 2 bases, and 8 bases had no gene match. Germline V gene sequence: CDR1 SQVTM, CDR2 ANQGSEA. This CDR3 has 14 residues. The chain's CDR3 is CSVEPFLAGGGQFF. CDR3 in DNA: TGCAGCGTTGAACCATTCCTAGCGGGGGGGGGGCAGTTCTTC.

This clonotype was seen many times. The chain employs TRBV7-3 and TRBJ2-1, with D perhaps matching TRBD1 (6 bases). Trimming shortened V by 2 bases and J by 4 bases, and 12 bases separated the two germline ends. CDR1 SGHTA and CDR2 FQGTGA come from the germline V gene. This CDR3 spans 15 amino acids. CDR3 sequence reads: CASSLRGGPYNEQFF. The CDR3 nucleotides read TGTGCCAGCAGCTTACGAGGGGGTCCGTACAATGAGCAGTTCTTC.

This clonotype was observed many times. The chain recombines TRBV2 with TRBJ2-7, with D unresolved. V shed 10 bases and J shed 8 bases, with 18 bases lying between them. Germline CDR1 and CDR2: SNHLY and FYNNEI. The CDR3 covers 12 residues. The CDR3 sequence: CATLDGYFKQYF. The CDR3 region has the DNA TGTGCCACCCTTGACGGGTATTTCAAGCAGTACTTC.

This clonotype was seen repeatedly, ten times or more. The V gene is TRBV7-2, the J gene TRBJ1-2; D may be TRBD1 (5 bases). The CDR3 totals 13 residues. V was clipped by 11 bases and J by 1 base, with 14 bases between them. CDR1 is SGHTA and CDR2 is FQGNSA in the germline V gene. The CDR3 DNA sequence: TGTGCCCAAGAGGACAACCTTAACTATGGCTACACCTTC. Its translation: CAQEDNLNYGYTF.

The sample holds many counts of this clonotype. For the CDR3, the DNA is TGTGCCAGCAGCGTAGAAGGTTTCTCCTACAATGAGCAGTTCTTC. Amino acid sequence: CASSVEGFSYNEQFF. V and J are TRBV9 and TRBJ2-1, with unresolved D. CDR1 is SGDLS and CDR2 is YYNGEE in the germline V gene. The V gene lost 0 bases and the J gene lost 0 bases, with 7 bases spanning the gap. CDR3 size: 15 residues.

This clonotype was seen ten or more times. The chain recombines TRBV5-6 with TRBJ1-1; 7 nucleotides agree with TRBD1. The V and J ends lost 4 bases and 0 bases, in that order; junction bases with no gene match: 12. CDR1 is SGHDT and CDR2 is YYEEEE in the germline V gene. The CDR3 is made up of 17 amino acids. The DNA of the CDR3 is TGTGCCAGCAGCCCCCTGGCAGGGGGATTGGTGAACACTGAAGCTTTCTTT. It is translated as CASSPLAGGLVNTEAFF.

V usage is TRBV29-1 and J usage is TRBJ1-2, with D unclear. The CDR3 is 12 amino acids. V was cut by 6 bases and J by 8 bases, with 16 bases left in between. The germline gives CDR1 SQVTM, CDR2 ANQGSEA. The CDR3 sequence is CSVSRQEGGYTF. As DNA, the CDR3 is TGCAGCGTCAGTAGGCAGGAGGGCGGCTACACCTTC.